A single sample is the source of the 21 T cell receptor beta chains below, sequenced in a study of response to subunit inactivated influenza vaccine. TCRdb re-derived calls from the RT-PCR reads in MiXCR, one entry per CDR3 protein. The sample yields 590,000 or so distinct CDR3 sequences, 11% to 15% seen once. Sequenced material: PBMCs from blood, taken less than 15 days before vaccination. These receptors came from a man between 50 and 59 years old who received an inactivated influenza vaccine.

V usage is TRBV7-6 and J usage is TRBJ2-3; D is undetermined. This CDR3 comprises 15 residues. Germline assignment: CDR1 SGHVS and CDR2 FNYEAQ. Trimming left V 2 bases short and J 6 bases short, with 15 bases between. The CDR3 reads CASSLFLQAADTQYF. The CDR3 nucleotides read TGTGCCAGCAGCTTATTTCTCCAGGCGGCTGATACGCAGTATTTT. Full variable domain (rest looked up from reference TRBV7-6 and TRBJ2-3): GAGVSQSPRYKVTKRGQDVALRCDPISGHVSLYWYRQALGQGPEFLTYFNYEAQQDKSGLPNDRFSAERPEGSISTLTIQRTEQRDSAMYRCASSLFLQAADTQYFGPGTRLTVL.

This clonotype was seen a handful of times. V usage is TRBV19 and J usage is TRBJ2-2; 9 nucleotides match TRBD2. This CDR3 region has 18 residues. V gave up 2 bases and J gave up 3 bases; unmatched junction bases: 10. Germline CDR1 reads LNHDA; CDR2 reads SQIVND (reference sequence). The CDR3 here is CASSILGLAGIYTGELFF. The CDR3, as DNA: TGTGCCAGTAGTATATTGGGTCTAGCGGGAATTTACACCGGGGAGCTGTTTTTT.

This clonotype was counted only a few times. The chain recombines TRBV6-2 or TRBV6-3 with TRBJ2-7; TRBD2 might be the D (5 bases). Germline CDR1 and CDR2: MNHEY and SVGEGT. Trimming took off 6 bases at V and 1 base at J, with 13 bases between the two ends. This CDR3 is built from 14 residues. The CDR3 is CASSMDSSSYEQYF. The CDR3 DNA is TGTGCCAGCAGCATGGACTCGTCATCCTACGAGCAGTACTTC.

Here the CDR3 reads CASTNRQGRYNSPLHF. Here the CDR3 DNA reads TGTGCCAGCACCAACCGACAGGGCCGCTATAATTCACCCCTCCACTTT. The chain recombines TRBV12-3 or TRBV12-4 with TRBJ1-6, with 7 nucleotides matching TRBD1. V shed 7 bases, J shed 3 bases, and the junction held 9 bases outside the gene matches. There are 16 residues in the CDR3.

Ten or more counts support this clonotype. The J gene is TRBJ1-6, the V gene TRBV15; D unresolved. Germline CDR1 and CDR2: LNHNV and YYDKDF (reference sequence). The CDR3 runs to 16 residues. Trimming stripped 1 base from V and 5 bases from J, with 12 bases between. The CDR3 spells CATSRGKVQNNSPLHF. The CDR3 region has the DNA TGTGCCACCAGCAGAGGGAAGGTGCAGAATAATTCACCCCTCCACTTT.

This clonotype has more than one count but fewer than ten. This chain uses TRBV29-1 with TRBJ1-1; no definite D call. V shed 6 bases and J shed 1 base, with 18 bases lying between them. The CDR3 sequence is 15 residues long. In germline, CDR1 is SQVTM, CDR2 ANQGSEA. The CDR3 coding sequence is TGCAGCGTGGTTGGACGGATGAACCGGAACACTGAAGCTTTCTTT. This sequence encodes CSVVGRMNRNTEAFF.

The sample holds a few counts of this clonotype. The genes are TRBV6-2 or TRBV6-3 and TRBJ2-7; 10 bases align to TRBD1. The CDR3 consists of 15 residues. Germline lookup yields CDR1 MNHEY and CDR2 SVGEGT. J was trimmed by 3 bases and V by 5 bases; bases with no gene match: 7. DNA of the CDR3: TGTGCCAGCAGTCTGACCCGGACAGGGGGCTACGAGCAGTACTTC. It specifies CASSLTRTGGYEQYF.

This clonotype showed up many times. The rearrangement links TRBV5-1 to TRBJ1-5; tentatively, D is TRBD1 (5 bases). Germline CDR1 reads SGHRS; CDR2 reads YFSETQ. This CDR3 contains 16 residues. The ends were cut back, 0 bases at V and 0 bases at J, with 10 bases in the middle. As DNA, the CDR3 is TGCGCCAGCAGCTTGGCCCCAGGGAATAGCAATCAGCCCCAGCATTTT. It encodes CASSLAPGNSNQPQHF.

V and J are TRBV28 and TRBJ1-2; D might be TRBD1 (6 bases). Per germline, CDR1 MDHEN and CDR2 SYDVKM. V was trimmed by 5 bases and J by 4 bases, leaving 14 bases between them. CDR3 length equals 14 residues. CDR3 in DNA: TGTGCCAGCAGTCTCAGGGGTATGGGCTATGGCTACACCTTC. It is translated as CASSLRGMGYGYTF.

This clonotype was found a few times. The V call is TRBV27, the J call TRBJ1-6, with D maybe TRBD1 (6 bases). This CDR3 contains 14 residues. CDR1 and CDR2 (germline): MNHEY, SMNVEV (reference sequence). Trimming took off 6 bases at V and 7 bases at J, with 13 bases between the two ends. DNA for the CDR3: TGTGCCAGCAGATCAGGGGCGAGCAATTCACCCCTCCACTTT. Translating it yields CASRSGASNSPLHF.

This sequence joins TRBV7-8 and TRBJ2-2, with 8 nucleotides matching TRBD2. This CDR3 has 16 residues. Germline V gives CDR1 SGHVS, CDR2 FQNEAQ. Trimming took 8 bases from V and 3 from J; bases not matched to a gene: 11. The CDR3 reads CASQTLAGTYTGELFF. The CDR3 bases are TGTGCCAGCCAAACTTTAGCGGGGACTTACACCGGGGAGCTGTTTTTT.

The chain carries TRBV12-3 or TRBV12-4 and TRBJ1-2; 7 bases fit TRBD1. The CDR3 spans 15 residues. V lost 5 bases and J lost 2; bases outside the gene matches: 8. The CDR3 region is CASSLDRAFNYGYTF. The CDR3 nucleotides are TGTGCCAGCAGTCTAGACAGGGCTTTCAACTATGGCTACACCTTC.

The V and J genes are TRBV14 and TRBJ2-3; TRBD1 is a possible D gene (6 bases). With 0 bases removed from V and 3 bases from J, the gap between germline ends came to 16 bases. Germline V CDR1 and CDR2: SGHDN, FVKESK. The CDR3 loop spans 17 amino acids. CDR3 nucleotides: TGTGCCAGCAGCCAAGATCTGGGCACAGGGTCAACAGATACGCAGTATTTT. Amino acids: CASSQDLGTGSTDTQYF.

In this sample, this clonotype turned up a few times. V usage is TRBV28 and J usage is TRBJ2-3, with D maybe TRBD2 (6 bases). The CDR3 runs 15 residues. From germline, CDR1 is MDHEN and CDR2 SYDVKM. Trimming stripped 1 base from V and 5 bases from J, with 13 bases between. Here the CDR3 reads CASSLSAGLGDTQYF. Written as DNA, the CDR3 is TGTGCCAGCAGTTTATCTGCGGGACTCGGAGATACGCAGTATTTT.

This clonotype was seen only a few times. J is TRBJ2-5 and V is TRBV27, with D perhaps TRBD1 or TRBD2 (5 bases each). Germline-derived CDR1 and CDR2 are MNHEY and SMNVEV (reference sequence). Trimming left V 6 bases short and J 7 bases short, with 24 bases between. This CDR3 has 16 amino acids. CDR3 loop: CASRSFVGRKSGTQYF. For the CDR3, the DNA is TGTGCCAGCAGATCGTTCGTGGGACGGAAGAGTGGGACCCAGTACTTC.

In this sample, this clonotype turned up a few times. This chain uses TRBV20-1 with TRBJ2-1, with no clear D. The CDR3 is 13 amino acids. CDR1 and CDR2 from the germline V gene are DFQATT and SNEGSKA (reference sequence). V lost 4 bases, J lost 0 bases, and 7 bases lay in between. The CDR3 protein is CSAMVGSYNEQFF. Written as DNA, the CDR3 is TGCAGTGCTATGGTGGGCTCCTACAATGAGCAGTTCTTC.

This clonotype appeared a few times. The V gene is TRBV20-1, the J gene TRBJ1-4; D gene uncertain. V lost 1 base to trimming and J lost 6 bases, with 12 bases between them. Germline V gene sequence: CDR1 DFQATT, CDR2 SNEGSKA (reference sequence). CDR3 length: 14 residues. CDR3 amino acids: CSARVGRRDEKLFF. The DNA for the CDR3 is TGCAGTGCTAGAGTGGGCAGGAGGGATGAAAAACTGTTTTTT.

This clonotype was seen ten or more times. This chain links TRBV29-1 with TRBJ2-1, with 11 bases aligning to TRBD2. With V trimmed by 0 bases and J by 0 bases, 7 bases remained unmatched. The CDR3 is made up of 18 amino acids. Germline CDR1 and CDR2: SQVTM and ANQGSEA. The CDR3, as DNA: TGCAGCGTTGAAGAATTAGCGGGGGGGATTAGCTCCTACAATGAGCAGTTCTTC. It translates to CSVEELAGGISSYNEQFF.

The chain carries TRBV28 and TRBJ2-7; 10 bases map to TRBD2. The trim removed 5 bases at V and 1 base at J, leaving 5 bases unmatched. The CDR3 has 15 residues. Looked up from germline, CDR1 is MDHEN and CDR2 is SYDVKM. The CDR3 loop reads CASSTSSGGSYEQYF. CDR3 coding DNA: TGTGCCAGCAGTACGTCTAGCGGGGGTTCCTACGAGCAGTACTTC.

This clonotype was seen a single time. This chain joins TRBV19 and TRBJ2-7; D is uncertain. The CDR3 runs 16 residues. CDR1 is LNHDA and CDR2 is SQIVND in the germline V gene (reference sequence). With 5 bases removed from V and 2 bases from J, the gap between germline ends came to 19 bases. CDR3 region: CASSGENSNWAYEQYF. DNA of the CDR3: TGTGCCAGTAGTGGGGAAAATTCCAACTGGGCCTACGAGCAGTACTTC.

The chain recombines TRBV12-3 or TRBV12-4 with TRBJ2-5, with TRBD2 identical over 12 bases. V lost 3 bases and J lost 9; bases outside the gene matches: 8. The CDR3 has 15 residues. CDR3 bases: TGTGCCAGCAGTTTGCTGACTAGCGGGAGTGCTCCCCAGTACTTC. Translating it yields CASSLLTSGSAPQYF.